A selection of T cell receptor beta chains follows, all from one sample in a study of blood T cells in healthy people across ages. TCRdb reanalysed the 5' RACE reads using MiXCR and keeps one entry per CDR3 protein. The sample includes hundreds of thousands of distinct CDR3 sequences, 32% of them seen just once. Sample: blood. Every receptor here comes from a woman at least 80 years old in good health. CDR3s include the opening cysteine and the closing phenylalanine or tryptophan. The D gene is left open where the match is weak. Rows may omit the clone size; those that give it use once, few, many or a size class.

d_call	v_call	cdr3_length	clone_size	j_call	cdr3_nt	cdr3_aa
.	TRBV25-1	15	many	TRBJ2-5	TGTGCCAGCAGTGACGGGACTGAAATACAAGAGACCCAGTACTTC	CASSDGTEIQETQYF
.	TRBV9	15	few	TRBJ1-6	TGTGCCGGCAGCGTAGCGGGGCAGGCGGAATCACCCCTCCACTTT	CAGSVAGQAESPLHF
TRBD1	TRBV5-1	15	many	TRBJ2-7	TGCGCCAGCAGCACGGGACAGGGAGGTCCCTACGAGCAGTACTTC	CASSTGQGGPYEQYF
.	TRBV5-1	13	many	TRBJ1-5	TGTGCCAGCAGCTTTAATAGCAATCAGCCCCAGCATTTT	CASSFNSNQPQHF
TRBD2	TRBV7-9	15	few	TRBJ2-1	TGTGCCAGCAGCCCTTGGACTAGCGGTTACAATGAGCAGTTCTTC	CASSPWTSGYNEQFF
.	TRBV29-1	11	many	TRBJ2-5	TGCAGCGCAACGCACATAGAGACCCAGTACTTC	CSATHIETQYF
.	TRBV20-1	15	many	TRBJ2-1	TGCAGTGCTAGAGAGGGGGCAGGAGGTAAGAATGAGCAGTTCTTC	CSAREGAGGKNEQFF
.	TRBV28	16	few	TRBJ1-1	TGTGCCAGCAGCGTCGGGAGGGTCGTGACAAACACTGAAGCTTTCTTT	CASSVGRVVTNTEAFF
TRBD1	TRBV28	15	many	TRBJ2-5	TGTGCCAGCAGTTCAAGGACAGGGTATCAAGAGACCCAGTACTTC	CASSSRTGYQETQYF
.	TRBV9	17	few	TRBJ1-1	TGTGCCAGCAGCGCCCTTGGAGGGCCCTCAATGAACACTGAAGCTTTCTTT	CASSALGGPSMNTEAFF
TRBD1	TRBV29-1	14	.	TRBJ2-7	TGCAGCGTTGGACAGGGAGCCTCCTACACCGAGCAGTACTTC	CSVGQGASYTEQYF
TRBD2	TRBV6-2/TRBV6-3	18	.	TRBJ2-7	TGTGCCAGCAGCAGTGGACTAGCGGGAGGGAATTTTGACTACGAGCAGTACTTC	CASSSGLAGGNFDYEQYF
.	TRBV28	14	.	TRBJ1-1	TGTGCCAGCAGTTTTACAGGGCGACCCACTGAAGCTTTCTTT	CASSFTGRPTEAFF
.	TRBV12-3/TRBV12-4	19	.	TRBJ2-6	TGTGCCAGCAGTTATGAACAGGCCTTGAGACCCTCTGGGGCCAACGTCCGGACTTTC	CASSYEQALRPSGANVRTF
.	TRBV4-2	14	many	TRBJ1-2	TGTGCCAGCAGCCAAGATCAGGGTGTGCGTGGCTACACCTTC	CASSQDQGVRGYTF
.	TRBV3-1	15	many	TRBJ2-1	TGTGCCAGCAGCCAAGACGGGACACCATACAATGAGCAGTTCTTC	CASSQDGTPYNEQFF
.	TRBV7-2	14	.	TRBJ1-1	TGTGCCAGCAGCGACGGCGGGATGAGCACTGAAGCTTTCTTT	CASSDGGMSTEAFF
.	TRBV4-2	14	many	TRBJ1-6	TGTGCCAGCAGCCAAGAGACCCCATATTCACCCCTCCACTTT	CASSQETPYSPLHF
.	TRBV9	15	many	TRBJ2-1	TGTGCCAGCAGCATCCAGGGGGGGGGCTGGAATGAGCAGTTCTTC	CASSIQGGGWNEQFF
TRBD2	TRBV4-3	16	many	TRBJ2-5	TGCGCCAGCAGCCAAGGGACTAGCGGCCAGCAAGAGACCCAGTACTTC	CASSQGTSGQQETQYF
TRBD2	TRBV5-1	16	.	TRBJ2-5	TGCGCCAGCAGCTTGGGGATTAGCGGGACTTACAATGAGCAGTACTTC	CASSLGISGTYNEQYF
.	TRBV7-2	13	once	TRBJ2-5	TGTGCCAGCAGGCCACCTTTACAGGAGACCCAGTACTTC	CASRPPLQETQYF
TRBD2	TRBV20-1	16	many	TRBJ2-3	TGCAGTGCGGACCTTCGACTAGCGGGTAGCACAGATACGCAGTATTTT	CSADLRLAGSTDTQYF
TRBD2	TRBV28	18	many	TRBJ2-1	TGTGCCAGCAGTTTGATGTCAGGCGGGGGGGCTTCCTACAATGAGCAGTTCTTC	CASSLMSGGGASYNEQFF
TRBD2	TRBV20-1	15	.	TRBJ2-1	TGCAGTGCCCCCTGGCTAGCGGGGGGGCCAAATGGGCAGTTCTTC	CSAPWLAGGPNGQFF
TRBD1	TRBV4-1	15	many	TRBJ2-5	TGCGCCAGCAGCCTCGAACAGGGGGCGGGGGAGACCCAGTACTTC	CASSLEQGAGETQYF
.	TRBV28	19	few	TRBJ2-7	TGTGCCAGCAGTCCCCTCCGGGGCAGGGCCGGAGGCCACTCCTACGAGCAGTACTTC	CASSPLRGRAGGHSYEQYF
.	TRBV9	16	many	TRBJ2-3	TGTGCCAGCAGCACCCCGGTCCCTTATGGCGCAGATACGCAGTATTTT	CASSTPVPYGADTQYF
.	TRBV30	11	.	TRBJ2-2	TGTGCCTGGAGTGGGACCAGGGAGCTGTTTTTT	CAWSGTRELFF
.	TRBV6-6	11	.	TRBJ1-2	TGTGCCACCCTCGCGGACTATGGCTACACCTTC	CATLADYGYTF
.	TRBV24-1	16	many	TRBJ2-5	TGTGCCACCAGTGATCCCCGATCTGGGGGAGGCGAGACCCAGTACTTC	CATSDPRSGGGETQYF
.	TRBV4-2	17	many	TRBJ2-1	TGTGCCAGCAGCCTACAGGGAGCGGGGTATCTAAACAATGAGCAGTTCTTC	CASSLQGAGYLNNEQFF
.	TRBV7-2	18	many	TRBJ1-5	TGTGCCAGCAGCTTAGCCCCCGTGGGCAGGGCCGGCAATCAGCCCCAGCATTTT	CASSLAPVGRAGNQPQHF
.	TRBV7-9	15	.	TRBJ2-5	TGTGCCAGCAGCTTGGCTGCGGGACAGTGGAATGAGCAGTACTTC	CASSLAAGQWNEQYF
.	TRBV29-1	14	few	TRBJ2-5	TGCAGCGTTGCGTCCTTAGGGTCAAGGGAGACCCAGTACTTC	CSVASLGSRETQYF
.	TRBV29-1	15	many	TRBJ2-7	TGCAGCGTCGCAAAAAGCCAGGGGTCCTTCTACGAGCAGTACTTC	CSVAKSQGSFYEQYF
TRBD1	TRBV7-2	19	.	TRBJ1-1	TGTGCCAGCAGCTTAGCCCTGGGGACAGGGGGCCTAATGAACACTGAAGCTTTCTTT	CASSLALGTGGLMNTEAFF
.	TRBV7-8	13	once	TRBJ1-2	TGTGTCAGCAGCTTACAGGGTGAATATGGCTACACCTTC	CVSSLQGEYGYTF
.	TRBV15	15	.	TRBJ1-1	TGTGCCACCAGCAGAGCCGGGTCCGGGGGCACTGAAGCTTTCTTT	CATSRAGSGGTEAFF
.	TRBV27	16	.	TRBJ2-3	TGTGCCAGCAGTTTAAGGGTTAACGGGTTAGCAGATACGCAGTATTTT	CASSLRVNGLADTQYF
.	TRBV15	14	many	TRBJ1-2	TGTGCCACCAGCCCCTCCGGGACATCTTTACGCTACACCTTC	CATSPSGTSLRYTF
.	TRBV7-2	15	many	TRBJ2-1	TGTGCCAGCAGCTTAGGAACTGGGATATACAATGAGCAGTTCTTC	CASSLGTGIYNEQFF
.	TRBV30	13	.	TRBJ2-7	TGTGCCTTAACCAGGGCGCTCACCTACGAGCAGTACTTC	CALTRALTYEQYF
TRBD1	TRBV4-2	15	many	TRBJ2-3	TGTGCCAGCGTAAGGGACAGGCGAAGCACAGATACGCAGTATTTT	CASVRDRRSTDTQYF
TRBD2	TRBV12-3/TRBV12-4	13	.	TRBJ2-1	TGTGCCAGCAATCAAGTGCGGGAGGGTGAGCAGTTCTTC	CASNQVREGEQFF
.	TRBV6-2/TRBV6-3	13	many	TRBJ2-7	TGTGCCAGCAGTTTGGGACCGCTGGGTGAGCAGTACTTC	CASSLGPLGEQYF
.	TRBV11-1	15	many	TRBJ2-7	TGTGCCAGCAGCTTAACGGGGGAATCTTACTACGAGCAGTACTTC	CASSLTGESYYEQYF
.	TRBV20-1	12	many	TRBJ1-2	TGCAGTGCTTGGACCGAAGGATACGGCTACACCTTC	CSAWTEGYGYTF
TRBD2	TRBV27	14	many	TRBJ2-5	TGTGCCAGCAGGATAGCGGGGTACGGAGAGACCCAGTACTTC	CASRIAGYGETQYF
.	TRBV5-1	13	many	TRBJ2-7	TGCGCCAGCAGCCTTGGTTGGGACTACGAGCAGTACTTC	CASSLGWDYEQYF
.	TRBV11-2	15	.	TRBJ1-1	TGTGCCAGCAGCTTAGTCCGTAGGGTGAACACTGAAGCTTTCTTT	CASSLVRRVNTEAFF
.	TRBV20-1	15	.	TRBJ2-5	TGCAGTGCTAGCCCCCCTCTCTCGCTCCAAGAGACCCAGTACTTC	CSASPPLSLQETQYF
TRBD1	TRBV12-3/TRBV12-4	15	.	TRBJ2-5	TGTGCCAGCAGTTTTGAAGGGACAGGGGGCAATGGGCAGTACTTC	CASSFEGTGGNGQYF